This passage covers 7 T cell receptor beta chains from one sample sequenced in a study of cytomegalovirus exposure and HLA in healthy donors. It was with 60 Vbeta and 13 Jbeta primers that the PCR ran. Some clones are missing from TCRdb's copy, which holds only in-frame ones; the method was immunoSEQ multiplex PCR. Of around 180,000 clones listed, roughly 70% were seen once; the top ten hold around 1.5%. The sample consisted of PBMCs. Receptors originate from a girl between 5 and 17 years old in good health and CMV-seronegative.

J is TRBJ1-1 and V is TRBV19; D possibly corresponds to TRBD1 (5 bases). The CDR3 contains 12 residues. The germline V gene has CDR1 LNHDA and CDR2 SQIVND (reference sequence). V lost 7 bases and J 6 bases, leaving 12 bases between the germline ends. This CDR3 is CASTPRGSEAFF. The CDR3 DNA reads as TGTGCCAGTACCCCTAGGGGCTCTGAAGCTTTCTTT. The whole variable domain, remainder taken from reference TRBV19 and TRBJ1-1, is DGGITQSPKYLFRKEGQNVTLSCEQNLNHDAMYWYRQDPGQGLRLIYYSQIVNDFQKGDIAEGYSVSREKKESFPLTVTSAQKNPTAFYLCASTPRGSEAFFGQGTRLTVV.

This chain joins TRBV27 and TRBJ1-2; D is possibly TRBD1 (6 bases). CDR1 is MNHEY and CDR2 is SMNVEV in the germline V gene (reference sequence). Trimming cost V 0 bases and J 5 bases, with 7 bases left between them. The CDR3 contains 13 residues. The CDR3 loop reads CASSLSGGYGYTF. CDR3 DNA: TGTGCCAGCAGTTTATCAGGGGGATATGGCTACACCTTC.

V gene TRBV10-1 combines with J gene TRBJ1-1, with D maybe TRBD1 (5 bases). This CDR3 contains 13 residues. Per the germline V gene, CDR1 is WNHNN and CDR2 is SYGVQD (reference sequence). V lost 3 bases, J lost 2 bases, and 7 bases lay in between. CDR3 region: CASSDTGNTEAFF. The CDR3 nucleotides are TGCGCCAGCAGTGATACAGGTAACACTGAAGCTTTCTTT.

CDR3: CASSPRLERPETQYF. CDR3 in DNA: TGTGCCAGCTCACCAAGGTTGGAGAGACCAGAGACCCAGTACTTC. The chain uses TRBV18 and TRBJ2-5, with unresolved D. The CDR3 consists of 15 residues. Germline V gene sequence: CDR1 KGHSH, CDR2 LQKENI. With 2 bases removed from V and 4 bases from J, the gap between germline ends came to 14 bases. The entire variable domain, with the rest obtained from reference TRBV18 and TRBJ2-5, is as follows: NAGVMQNPRHLVRRRGQEARLRCSPMKGHSHVYWYRQLPEEGLKFMVYLQKENIIDESGMPKERFSAEFPKEGPSILRIQQVVRGDSAAYFCASSPRLERPETQYFGPGTRLLVL.

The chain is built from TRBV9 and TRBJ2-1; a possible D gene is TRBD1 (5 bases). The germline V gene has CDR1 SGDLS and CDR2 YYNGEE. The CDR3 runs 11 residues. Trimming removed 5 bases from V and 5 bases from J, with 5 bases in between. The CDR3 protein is CASRGDNEQFF. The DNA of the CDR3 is TGTGCCAGCAGAGGGGACAATGAGCAGTTCTTC.

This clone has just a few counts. The CDR3 region has the DNA TGTGCCAGCAGTTCCCCGGGTAGCAATCAGCCCCAGCATTTT. Protein sequence: CASSSPGSNQPQHF. The V and J genes are TRBV27 and TRBJ1-5; D is unclear. Germline V lookup: CDR1 MNHEY, CDR2 SMNVEV (reference sequence). This CDR3 spans 14 amino acids. Trimming left V 4 bases short and J 0 bases short, with 7 bases between.

The CDR3 region has the DNA TGTGCCAGCAGCTTGGTTGGGGAGAACACCATATATTTT. Encoded protein: CASSLVGENTIYF. The chain couples TRBV5-4 to TRBJ1-3, with D unclear. The CDR3 spans 13 residues. Germline loops: CDR1 SGHNT, CDR2 YYREEE (reference sequence). V was cut by 0 bases and J by 7 bases, with 8 bases left in between.